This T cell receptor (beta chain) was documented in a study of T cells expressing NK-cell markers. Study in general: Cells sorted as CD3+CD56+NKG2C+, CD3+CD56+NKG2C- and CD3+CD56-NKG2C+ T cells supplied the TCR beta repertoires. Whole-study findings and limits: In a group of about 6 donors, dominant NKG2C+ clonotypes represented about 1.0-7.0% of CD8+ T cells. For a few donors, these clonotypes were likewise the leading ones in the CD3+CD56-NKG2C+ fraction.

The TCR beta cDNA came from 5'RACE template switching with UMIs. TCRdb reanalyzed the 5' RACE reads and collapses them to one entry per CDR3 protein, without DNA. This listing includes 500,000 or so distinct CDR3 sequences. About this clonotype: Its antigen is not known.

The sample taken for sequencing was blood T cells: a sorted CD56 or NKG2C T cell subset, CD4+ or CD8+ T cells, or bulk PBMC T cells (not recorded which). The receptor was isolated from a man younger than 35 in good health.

This CDR3 reads CSVEGEVENYGYTF. This chain uses TRBV29-1 with TRBJ1-2. Germline lookup yields CDR1 SQVTM and CDR2 ANQGSEA. CDR3 length equals 14 residues.